Below are 7 T cell receptor beta chains sequenced from a single sample in a study of blood T cell repertoires in COVID-19. Only in-frame clones appear in the TCRdb table, and some are missing; sequencing was by immunoSEQ multiplex PCR. The sample includes approximately 200,000 clones, around 85% seen only once; the top ten take roughly a sixth. The specimen sequenced was PBMCs or T cells enriched from blood (not recorded which). These receptors were taken from a man in his forties who had recovered from COVID-19.

The chain carries TRBV5-1 and TRBJ2-3; 13 bases align to TRBD2. This CDR3 contains 19 residues. Germline CDR1 is SGHRS and CDR2 is YFSETQ. The J segment lost 4 bases and the V segment lost 4 bases, leaving 15 bases of the junction unmatched. CDR3 in amino acids: CASSPDPRGLAGTSDTQYF. The DNA of the CDR3 is TGCGCCAGCAGCCCGGACCCTCGGGGACTAGCGGGAACATCAGATACGCAGTATTTT.

This clone showed up just a few times. The chain joins TRBV5-1 to TRBJ2-1, with 9 bases identical to TRBD1. CDR1 and CDR2 from the germline V gene are SGHRS and YFSETQ. The length of the CDR3 is 15 residues. Trimming removed 0 bases from V and 4 bases from J; junction bases left unmatched: 2. The CDR3 bases are TGCGCCAGCAGCTTGGCAGGGACAGGGTACAATGAGCAGTTCTTC. This sequence encodes CASSLAGTGYNEQFF.

This CDR3 reads CASSIGSRNTGELFF. In DNA, the CDR3 is TGTGCCAGTAGTATAGGTAGCCGCAACACCGGGGAGCTGTTTTTT. V and J are TRBV19 and TRBJ2-2; D is unresolved. V shed 1 base and J shed 2 bases, with 8 bases lying between them. Per the germline V gene, CDR1 is LNHDA and CDR2 is SQIVND (reference sequence). This CDR3 has 15 residues.

This clone was found a few times. The rearrangement joins TRBV30 to TRBJ1-5; D not certain. This CDR3 contains 13 residues. Trimming removed 3 bases at V and 7 bases at J, with 13 bases between. Germline CDR1 and CDR2: GTSNPN and SVGIG (reference sequence). The CDR3 nucleotides are TGTGCCTGGAGCGCTGACACCTCACAGCCCCAGCATTTT. As protein: CAWSADTSQPQHF.

V and J are TRBV10-2 and TRBJ2-5; a possible D gene is TRBD2 (6 bases). Germline CDR1 and CDR2: WSHSY and SAAADI. This CDR3 comprises 14 residues. Trimming shortened V by 6 bases and J by 5 bases, and 16 bases separated the two germline ends. The CDR3 protein is CASRTGGFPETQYF. CDR3 DNA: TGCGCCAGCAGGACCGGGGGATTTCCTGAGACCCAGTACTTC.

This rearrangement joins TRBV4-2 to TRBJ2-1, with a possible D match to TRBD2 (5 bases). With 4 bases removed from V and 6 bases from J, the gap between germline ends came to 19 bases. The germline V gene encodes CDR1 LGHNA and CDR2 YNFKEQ. The CDR3 loop spans 16 amino acids. The CDR3 nucleotides are TGTGCCAGCAGCCCGGACTCCAACAAACCTTCCAATGAGCAGTTCTTC. Translated, it gives CASSPDSNKPSNEQFF.

The J gene is TRBJ1-5, the V gene TRBV5-8; 9 bases agree with TRBD1. Germline V lookup: CDR1 SGHTS, CDR2 YDEGEE. CDR3 length: 19 amino acids. V lost 2 bases and J lost 2; bases outside the gene matches: 14. CDR3 loop: CASSFILGQGWIGNQPQHF. As DNA, the CDR3 is TGTGCCAGCAGCTTCATCCTAGGACAGGGGTGGATTGGCAATCAGCCCCAGCATTTT.